This TCR beta chain was sequenced for a study of blood T cell repertoires in COVID-19 (TCRdb year 2020). Regarding the study in general: Collaborator samples came from the United States, Italy and Spain and covered acute and convalescent phases of COVID-19. The prospective study material was composed of cDNA or gDNA derived from T cells, B-cell-depleted T cells, or PBMCs. The dataset comprised deeply sampled blood TCRbeta repertoires from subjects exposed to, actively infected with, or recovered from COVID-19. A freely available public database, intended as a resource for researchers studying the immune response to SARS-CoV-2, is where the repertoires were released. Samples were obtained from the ongoing ImmuneRACE study (first 160 participants) and from some 1,200 subjects provided by 6 global collaborators. A de-identified subject ID, COVID-19 status, age in years and sex were almost always included in the sample metadata. HLA class I and class II types, where available, came from metadata supplied by the sample provider rather than from assay-based typing. Results the study describes overall, beyond this receptor: How much clinical and demographic metadata was included differed by source and by participant, and the metadata was provided uncurated.

V sheds 2 bases and J sheds 3 bases, leaving 12 bases between their ends. The CDR3 has 14 amino acids, counting the end cysteine and phenylalanine. Just the 42-base CDR3 DNA is kept, in frame starting at base 1. CDR1 and CDR2 were assigned from the germline V gene as SGHRS and YFSETQ. TCRbeta CDR3 regions were amplified from genomic DNA using the immunoSEQ Assay, a bias-controlled multiplex PCR. From the authors' description of their analysis: The number of nucleated cells in each sample was estimated from the amplification of reference gene primers within the assay. Sequence reads were collapsed and filtered to measure the absolute abundance of every unique TCRbeta CDR3 rearrangement. For each sample, productive Simpson clonality was calculated as the square root of Simpson's diversity index over productive rearrangements. The immuneACCESS repertoire file appears here via TCRdb, limited to in-frame rearrangements. These files lack a portion of the clones; in checked studies, under half of the deficit traces to unresolved V genes, and the cause of the others is not known. D and trimming were read from the DNA, whereas the V and J calls and clone size are those reported in that table. The sample table records about 160,000 clones; roughly 84% of these occur just once. The ten largest clonotypes hold 15% to 20% of the sample.

Enrolling through a virtual design, the prospective study's participants ranged in age from about 18 to 100 years and lived across some 22 United States geographic areas. In the prospective study, cohorts were assigned on the basis of participant-reported clinical history obtained from a screening survey and a study questionnaire. ImmuneRACE Cohort 3 recovered participants were defined by two consecutive negative NP/OP PCR tests, healthcare professional clearance, or symptom resolution. Each participant in the prospective study had whole blood, serum and a nasopharyngeal or oropharyngeal swab collected by mobile phlebotomists. Additional blood draws and questionnaires over an approximately two-month period could optionally be provided by prospective study participants. Before DNA extraction, prospective study blood samples were shipped either frozen or at room temperature. A note on this clone: Which antigen it targets is not known. Base quality data are lacking; no much larger clone is found one base away.

The rearrangement combines TRBV5-1 with TRBJ2-7; the D region possibly corresponds to TRBD1 (5 bases align). Sequencing was done on a sample of PBMCs or T cells enriched from blood (not recorded which). This TCR was recovered from a man aged 60 to 69 who had recovered from COVID-19. The CDR3 amino acid sequence is: CASSFGHENYEQYF. Read as DNA, the sequence is TGCGCCAGCAGCTTCGGACACGAAAACTACGAGCAGTACTTC.